This T cell receptor beta chain was found in a study of shared clonotypes between healthy human individuals. The sorted-subset replicate PCRs were given 150 to 200 ng DNA, which is approximately 30,000 T cell genomes. Profiling relied on immunoSEQ multiplex PCR, and the TCRdb table lists in-frame clones only, not all of them. The sample holds some 500,000 clones, approximately 94% seen once. The V and J ends lost 0 bases and 1 base respectively, with 10 bases between them. CDR1 is LNHDA and CDR2 is SQIVND in the germline V gene (reference sequence). The CDR3 runs 16 residues. The chain uses TRBV19 and TRBJ1-5; D uncertain. This TCR was recovered from a woman younger than 45 in good health. Sequencing was done on a sample of naive CD4+ T cells sorted from blood. As to subset: CD45RA+ positively selected. The CDR3 sequence: CASSIDPAASNQPQHF. The CDR3 DNA sequence: TGTGCCAGTAGTATAGATCCGGCGGCGAGCAATCAGCCCCAGCATTTT.